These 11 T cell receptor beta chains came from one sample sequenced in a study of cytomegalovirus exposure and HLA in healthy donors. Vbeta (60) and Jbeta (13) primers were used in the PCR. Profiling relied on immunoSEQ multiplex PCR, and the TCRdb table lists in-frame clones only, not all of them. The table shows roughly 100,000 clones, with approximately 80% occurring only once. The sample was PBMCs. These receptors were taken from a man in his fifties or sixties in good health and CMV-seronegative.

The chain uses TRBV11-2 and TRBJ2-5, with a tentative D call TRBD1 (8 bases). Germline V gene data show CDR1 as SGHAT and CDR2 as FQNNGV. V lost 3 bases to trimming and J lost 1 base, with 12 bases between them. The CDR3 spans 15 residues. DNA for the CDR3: TGTGCCAGCAGCTTCGGGGGGACAGGCCAAGAGACCCAGTACTTC. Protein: CASSFGGTGQETQYF.

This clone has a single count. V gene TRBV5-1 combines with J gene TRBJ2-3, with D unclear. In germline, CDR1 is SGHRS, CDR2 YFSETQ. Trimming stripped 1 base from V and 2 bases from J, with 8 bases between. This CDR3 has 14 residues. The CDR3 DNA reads TGCGCCAGCAGCTTGTTGACTGACACAGATACGCAGTATTTT. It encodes CASSLLTDTDTQYF. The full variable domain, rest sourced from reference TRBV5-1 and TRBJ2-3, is KAGVTQTPRYLIKTRGQQVTLSCSPISGHRSVSWYQQTPGQGLQFLFEYFSETQRNKGNFPGRFSGRQFSNSRSEMNVSTLELGDSALYLCASSLLTDTDTQYFGPGTRLTVL.

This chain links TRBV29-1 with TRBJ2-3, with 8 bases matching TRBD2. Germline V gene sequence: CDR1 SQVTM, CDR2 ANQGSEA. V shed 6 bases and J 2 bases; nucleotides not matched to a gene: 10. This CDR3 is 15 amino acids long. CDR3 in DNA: TGCAGCGTCACGGGGGGGGCTGGATACACAGATACGCAGTATTTT. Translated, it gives CSVTGGAGYTDTQYF.

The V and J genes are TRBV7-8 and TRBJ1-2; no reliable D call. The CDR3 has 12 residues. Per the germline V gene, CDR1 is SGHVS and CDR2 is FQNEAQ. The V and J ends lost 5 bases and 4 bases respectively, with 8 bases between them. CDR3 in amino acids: CASSLDIYGYTF. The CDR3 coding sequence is TGTGCCAGCAGCCTTGACATCTATGGCTACACCTTC.

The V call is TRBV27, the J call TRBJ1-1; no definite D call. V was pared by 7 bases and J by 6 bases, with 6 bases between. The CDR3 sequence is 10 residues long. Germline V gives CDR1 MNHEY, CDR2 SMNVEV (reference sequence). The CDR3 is CASIGAEAFF. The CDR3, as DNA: TGTGCCAGCATCGGGGCTGAAGCTTTCTTT.

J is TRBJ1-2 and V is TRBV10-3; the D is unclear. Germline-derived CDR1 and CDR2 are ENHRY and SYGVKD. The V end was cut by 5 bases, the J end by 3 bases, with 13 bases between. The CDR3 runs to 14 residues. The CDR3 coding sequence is TGTGCCATCAGTCCGGACTGGAGGGACTATGGCTACACCTTC. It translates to CAISPDWRDYGYTF.

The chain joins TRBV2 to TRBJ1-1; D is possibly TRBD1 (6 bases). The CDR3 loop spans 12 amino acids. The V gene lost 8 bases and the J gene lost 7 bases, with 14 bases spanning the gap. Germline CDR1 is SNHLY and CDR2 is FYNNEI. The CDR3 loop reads CASGGGGIEAFF. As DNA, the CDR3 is TGTGCCAGCGGGGGGGGCGGAATTGAAGCTTTCTTT.

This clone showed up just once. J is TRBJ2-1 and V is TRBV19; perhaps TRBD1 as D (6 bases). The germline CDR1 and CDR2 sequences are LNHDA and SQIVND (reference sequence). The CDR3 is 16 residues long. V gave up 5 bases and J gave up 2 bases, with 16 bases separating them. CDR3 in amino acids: CASSSSKGVPYNEQFF. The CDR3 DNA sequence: TGTGCCAGTAGTTCGTCAAAGGGGGTACCCTACAATGAGCAGTTCTTC.

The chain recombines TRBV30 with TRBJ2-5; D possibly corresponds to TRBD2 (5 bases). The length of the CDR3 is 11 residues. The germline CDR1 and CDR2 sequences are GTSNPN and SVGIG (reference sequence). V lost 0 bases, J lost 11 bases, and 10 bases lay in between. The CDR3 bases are TGTGCCTGGAGTGTACTCTGGGAGCAGTACTTC. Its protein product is CAWSVLWEQYF.

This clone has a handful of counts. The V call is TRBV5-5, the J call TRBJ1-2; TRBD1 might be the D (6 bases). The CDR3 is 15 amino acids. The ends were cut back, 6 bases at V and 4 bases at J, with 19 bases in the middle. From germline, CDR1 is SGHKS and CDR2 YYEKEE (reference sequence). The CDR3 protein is CASNHNPGRGYGYTF. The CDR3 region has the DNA TGTGCCAGCAATCATAATCCGGGCAGGGGCTATGGCTACACCTTC.

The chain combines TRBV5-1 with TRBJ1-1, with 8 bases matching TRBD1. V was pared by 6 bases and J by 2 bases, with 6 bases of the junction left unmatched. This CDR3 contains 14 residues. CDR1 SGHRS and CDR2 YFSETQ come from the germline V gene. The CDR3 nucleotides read TGCGCCAGCAACCTACAGGGGGTTAACACTGAAGCTTTCTTT. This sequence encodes CASNLQGVNTEAFF.